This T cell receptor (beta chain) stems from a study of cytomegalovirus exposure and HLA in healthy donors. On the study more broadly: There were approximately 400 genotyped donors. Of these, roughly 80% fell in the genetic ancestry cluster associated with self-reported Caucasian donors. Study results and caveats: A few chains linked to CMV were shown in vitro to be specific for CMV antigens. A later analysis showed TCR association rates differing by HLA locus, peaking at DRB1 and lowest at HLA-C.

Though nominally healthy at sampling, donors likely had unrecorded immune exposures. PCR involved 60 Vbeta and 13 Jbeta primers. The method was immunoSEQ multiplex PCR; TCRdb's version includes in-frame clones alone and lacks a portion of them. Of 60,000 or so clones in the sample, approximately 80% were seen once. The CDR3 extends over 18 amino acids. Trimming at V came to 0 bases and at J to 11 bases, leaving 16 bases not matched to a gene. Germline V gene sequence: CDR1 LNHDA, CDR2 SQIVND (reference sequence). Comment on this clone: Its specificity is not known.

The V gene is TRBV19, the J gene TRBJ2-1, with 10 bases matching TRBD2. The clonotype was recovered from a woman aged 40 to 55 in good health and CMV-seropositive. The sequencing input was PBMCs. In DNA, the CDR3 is TGTGCCAGTAGTATAGACACGTCCGGAGCGGGGGGGCCTGGGAAGCAGTTCTTC. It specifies CASSIDTSGAGGPGKQFF.